The sequence of this T cell receptor (beta chain) was determined in a study of blood T cell repertoires in COVID-19. About the study: Some COVID-19 samples were acute and others convalescent; all came from the United States, Italy and Spain. Sources were T cells, B-cell-depleted T cells, or PBMCs; the material itself was cDNA or gDNA.

Authors' processing steps: Nucleated cell number was recorded as an estimate derived from reference gene primer amplification. Clones were read by immunoSEQ multiplex PCR, and TCRdb kept only the in-frame ones, dropping some. The V and J calls and clone size come from that table; D and trimming were worked out from the DNA. The sample includes approximately 410,000 clones, roughly 85% of them seen just once. Sequenced material: peripheral blood. The origin of this receptor is a young woman with active or convalescent COVID-19.

The DNA for the CDR3 is TGTGCCAGCAGTGACAGCTACAATGAGCAGTTCTTC. This translates into CASSDSYNEQFF. V usage is TRBV6-1 and J usage is TRBJ2-1; no reliable D call. The length of the CDR3 is 12 residues. Germline V gives CDR1 MNHNS, CDR2 SASEGT. V lost 3 bases and J 3 bases, leaving 3 bases between the germline ends.